This T cell receptor beta chain was captured by sequencing in a study of cytomegalovirus exposure and HLA in healthy donors. Findings and caveats of the study: Researchers catalogued 150 or so TCR beta chains as cytomegalovirus-associated. In an earlier analysis, productive rearrangement rates for most beta V segments clustered near 87% or 30%.

Between the trimmed V and J ends, which lost 6 bases and 2 bases, there was a span of 17 bases. The germline CDR1 and CDR2 sequences are SNHLY and FYNNEI. This CDR3 comprises 16 residues. In the case of this clone: Its antigen is as yet unknown.

This PCR relied on a set of 60 Vbeta primers and 13 Jbeta primers. This table comes from immunoSEQ multiplex PCR, and its TCRdb copy is limited to in-frame clones, with some not included. The sample includes about 120,000 clones, over 75% of them seen just once. The gene calls are TRBV2 and TRBJ2-1, with no clear D. The specimen was PBMCs. The sequence was obtained from a human donor in good health. CDR3 DNA sequence: TGTGCCAGCAGAACCGGCGGCGGTATACCCTACAATGAGCAGTTCTTC. Its protein is CASRTGGGIPYNEQFF. The full variable domain, its missing parts supplied by reference TRBV2 and TRBJ2-1, is EPEVTQTPSHQVTQMGQEVILRCVPISNHLYFYWYRQILGQKVEFLVSFYNNEISEKSEIFDDQFSVERPDGSNFTLKIRSTKLEDSAMYFCASRTGGGIPYNEQFFGPGTRLTVL.